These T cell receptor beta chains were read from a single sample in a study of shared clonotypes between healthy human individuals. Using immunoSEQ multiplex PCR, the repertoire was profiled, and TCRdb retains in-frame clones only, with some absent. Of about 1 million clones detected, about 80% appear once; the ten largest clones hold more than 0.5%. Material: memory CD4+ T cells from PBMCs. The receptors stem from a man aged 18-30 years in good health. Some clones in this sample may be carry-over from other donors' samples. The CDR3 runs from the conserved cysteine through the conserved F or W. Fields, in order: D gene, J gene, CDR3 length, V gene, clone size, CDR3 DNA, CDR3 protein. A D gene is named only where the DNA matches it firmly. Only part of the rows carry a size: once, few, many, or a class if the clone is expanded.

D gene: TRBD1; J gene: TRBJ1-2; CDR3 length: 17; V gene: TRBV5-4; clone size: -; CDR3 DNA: TGTGCCAGCAGCTCGAGGCAAGGGACAGGGTATAACTATGGCTACACCTTC; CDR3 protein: CASSSRQGTGYNYGYTF
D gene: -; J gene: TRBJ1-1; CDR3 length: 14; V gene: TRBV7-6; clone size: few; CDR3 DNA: TGTGCCAGCAGCTCCCTGTCCCTTGAGACTGAAGCTTTCTTT; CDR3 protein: CASSSLSLETEAFF
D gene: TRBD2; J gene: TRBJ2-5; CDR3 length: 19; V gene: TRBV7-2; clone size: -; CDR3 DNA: TGTGCCAGCAGCTTAGGAGGGACTAGCGGGAGGGCTATCGGAGAGACCCAGTACTTC; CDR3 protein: CASSLGGTSGRAIGETQYF
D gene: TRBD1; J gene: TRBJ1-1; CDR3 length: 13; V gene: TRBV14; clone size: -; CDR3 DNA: TGTGCCAGCAGCTTCGACAGGGAGACTGAAGCTTTCTTT; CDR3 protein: CASSFDRETEAFF
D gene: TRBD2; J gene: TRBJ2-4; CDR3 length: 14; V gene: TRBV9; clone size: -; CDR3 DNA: TGTGCCAGCAGCGTAGACGGGACTAGCGACATTCAGTACTTC; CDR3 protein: CASSVDGTSDIQYF
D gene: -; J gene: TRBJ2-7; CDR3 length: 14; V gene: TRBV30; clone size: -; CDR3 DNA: TGTGCCTTCCGGAGAGGGGGGTCTTCCTACGAGCAGTACTTC; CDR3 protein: CAFRRGGSSYEQYF
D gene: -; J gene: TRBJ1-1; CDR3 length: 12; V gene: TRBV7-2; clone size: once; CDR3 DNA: TGTGCCAGCAGCTACCAGAACACTGAAGCTTTCTTT; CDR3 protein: CASSYQNTEAFF
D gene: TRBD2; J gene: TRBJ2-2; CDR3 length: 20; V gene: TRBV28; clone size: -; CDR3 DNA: TGTGCCAGCAGCGCGGCTGGAATTAGGACTAGCGGGAGGGATACCGGGGAGCTGTTTTTT; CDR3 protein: CASSAAGIRTSGRDTGELFF
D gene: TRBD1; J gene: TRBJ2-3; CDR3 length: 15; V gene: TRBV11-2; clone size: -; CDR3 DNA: TGTGCCAGCAGCCAGGGACAGGGTGTAACAGATACGCAGTATTTT; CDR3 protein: CASSQGQGVTDTQYF
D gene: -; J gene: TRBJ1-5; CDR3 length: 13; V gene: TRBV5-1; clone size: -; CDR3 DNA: TGCGCCAGCAGCTTGGAAGGGGCCCAGCCCCAGCATTTT; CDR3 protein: CASSLEGAQPQHF
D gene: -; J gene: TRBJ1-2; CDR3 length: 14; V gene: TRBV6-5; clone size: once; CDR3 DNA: TGTGCCAGCAGCCGAGAAGCCTCCGGATCTGGCTACACCTTC; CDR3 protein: CASSREASGSGYTF
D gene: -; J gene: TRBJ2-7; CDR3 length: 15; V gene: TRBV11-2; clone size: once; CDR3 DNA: TGTGCCAGCAGTTTACTTAGGGACAATCCCTACGAGCAGTACTTC; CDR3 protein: CASSLLRDNPYEQYF
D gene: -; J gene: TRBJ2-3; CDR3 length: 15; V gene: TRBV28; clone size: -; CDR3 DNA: TGTGCCAGCAGTTCCGCGGCCGGGGCTTCGGATACGCAGTATTTT; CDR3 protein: CASSSAAGASDTQYF
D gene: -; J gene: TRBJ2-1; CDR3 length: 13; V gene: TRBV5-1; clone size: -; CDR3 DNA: TGCGCCAGCATCCGAGCGGAAGGGGGTGAGCAGTTCTTC; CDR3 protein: CASIRAEGGEQFF
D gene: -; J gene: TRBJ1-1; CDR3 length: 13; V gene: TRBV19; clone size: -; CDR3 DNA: TGTGCCAGTATGGGACGGCGGAACACTGAAGCTTTCTTT; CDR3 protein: CASMGRRNTEAFF
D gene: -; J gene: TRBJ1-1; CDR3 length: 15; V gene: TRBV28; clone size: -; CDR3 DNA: TGTGCCAGCAGTTTCGGGTTCCGGAGGAGCACTGAAGCTTTCTTT; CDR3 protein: CASSFGFRRSTEAFF